The clone carrying this T cell receptor (beta chain) came up many times. The library was built from around 380 ng RNA with molecular barcoded adaptors for alpha/delta and beta/gamma chains. MiXCR was run by TCRdb on the reads, yielding one entry per CDR3 protein. The sample shows 37,000 or so distinct CDR3 sequences, approximately 14% of them seen only once. This specimen comes from a study of read filtering for tumor transcriptome and immune sequencing. Turning to the study itself: Whole-transcriptome libraries were prepared after DNase treatment.

The source is a donor at least 40 years old with multiple myeloma. Sequencing used a population of CD138-negative cells sorted from bone marrow.

The CDR3 loop is CASSKPRTSAYNEQFF. The CDR3 nucleotides are TGTGCCAGCAGCAAACCCCGGACTAGCGCCTACAATGAGCAGTTCTTC. The V call is TRBV6-2 or TRBV6-3, the J call TRBJ2-1, with 9 bases fitting TRBD2. The CDR3 has 16 amino acids. V was pared by 6 bases and J by 2 bases, with 8 bases of the junction left unmatched. CDR1 MNHEY and CDR2 SVGEGT come from the germline V gene.